This entry lists 26 T cell receptor beta chains sequenced from one sample in a study of T cells after yellow fever vaccination. TCRdb used MiXCR to reprocess the 5' RACE reads, holding one entry per CDR3 protein. The data contain hundreds of thousands of distinct CDR3 sequences, 21% of them singletons. The source material was PBMCs, sampled approximately 20 days after the first yellow fever vaccination. These receptors all come from a young man who received the YFV17D yellow fever vaccine.

The CDR3, as DNA: TGCGCCAGCATCGGATTTAGCGGGGGGGCGGGGGATACGCAGTATTTT. It translates to CASIGFSGGAGDTQYF. This chain uses TRBV10-2 with TRBJ2-3, with 11 bases matching TRBD2. The CDR3 sequence is 16 residues long. Germline CDR1 and CDR2: WSHSY and SAAADI. With 7 bases clipped from V and 6 bases from J, the junction kept 12 bases outside the gene matches.

This chain uses TRBV7-8 with TRBJ2-2, with D perhaps matching TRBD1 or TRBD2 (6 bases each). Germline V gene sequence: CDR1 SGHVS, CDR2 FQNEAQ. With 3 bases removed from V and 5 bases from J, the gap between germline ends came to 13 bases. The CDR3 loop spans 15 amino acids. CDR3 DNA: TGTGCCAGCAGCTTCGGACGGGGGCTTACCGGGGAGCTGTTTTTT. This codes for CASSFGRGLTGELFF.

The rearrangement links TRBV18 to TRBJ2-7, with D perhaps TRBD1 (5 bases). The CDR3 extends over 13 amino acids. Trimming took off 1 base at V and 3 bases at J, with 7 bases between the two ends. CDR1 is KGHSH and CDR2 is LQKENI in the germline V gene. CDR3 DNA sequence: TGTGCCAGCTCACCACGGCAGGGCTACGAGCAGTACTTC. It encodes CASSPRQGYEQYF.

V is TRBV5-6 and J is TRBJ2-1, with TRBD1 matching 8 bases. The length of the CDR3 is 16 residues. V lost 4 bases and J lost 3; bases outside the gene matches: 9. Per germline, CDR1 SGHDT and CDR2 YYEEEE. The CDR3 here is CASSQPQGADYNEQFF. In nucleotides, the CDR3 is TGTGCCAGCAGCCAACCTCAGGGGGCGGACTACAATGAGCAGTTCTTC.

This clonotype was detected a few times. The chain couples TRBV30 to TRBJ2-1; the D gene is possibly TRBD2 (5 bases). Germline CDR1 GTSNPN, CDR2 SVGIG (reference sequence). CDR3 length: 14 amino acids. Deletions cut 5 bases from V and 12 bases from J, with 23 bases between. This CDR3 reads CAWGPVRGSIWQFF. CDR3 bases: TGTGCCTGGGGCCCGGTCCGGGGATCGATTTGGCAGTTCTTC. Combining the CDR3 with reference TRBV30 and TRBJ2-1 gives the whole variable domain SQTIHQWPATLVQPVGSPLSLECTVEGTSNPNLYWYRQAAGRGLQLLFYSVGIGQISSEVPQNLSASRPQDRQFILSSKKLLLSDSGFYLCAWGPVRGSIWQFFGPGTRLTVL.

This clonotype was detected many times. This chain joins TRBV5-1 and TRBJ2-5; 9 bases fit TRBD1. The V and J ends lost 0 bases and 4 bases, in that order; junction bases with no gene match: 4. The CDR3 runs to 15 residues. Germline V gene data show CDR1 as SGHRS and CDR2 as YFSETQ. The CDR3 protein is CASSLAGQGGETQYF. The CDR3 DNA reads as TGCGCCAGCAGCTTGGCGGGACAGGGCGGAGAGACCCAGTACTTC.

At least ten counts were recorded for this clonotype. This chain joins TRBV7-2 and TRBJ2-1, with unresolved D. Germline loops: CDR1 SGHTA, CDR2 FQGNSA. The CDR3 runs to 13 residues. Deletions cut 1 base from V and 9 bases from J, with 10 bases between. The CDR3 reads CASSLVGDSEQFF. The CDR3 DNA reads as TGTGCCAGCAGCTTAGTCGGCGATAGTGAGCAGTTCTTC.

This clonotype was picked up a small number of times. The chain links TRBV14 to TRBJ2-7; 7 positions match TRBD2. The V gene end was trimmed by 3 bases and the J gene end by 2 bases; junction bases not matched to a gene: 7. CDR1 and CDR2 (germline): SGHDN, FVKESK. The CDR3 sequence is 15 residues long. The CDR3 DNA reads as TGTGCCAGCAGCCAGAGTGGGAGGGTCCCCTACGAGCAGTACTTC. It is translated as CASSQSGRVPYEQYF.

This clonotype was seen a handful of times. The J gene is TRBJ2-5, the V gene TRBV6-1, with D possibly being TRBD1 (6 bases). Germline V gives CDR1 MNHNS, CDR2 SASEGT. With 5 bases removed from V and 1 base from J, the gap between germline ends came to 11 bases. This CDR3 is built from 14 residues. DNA for the CDR3: TGTGCCAGCAGTCGGACAGAGAGCCAAGAGACCCAGTACTTC. Protein: CASSRTESQETQYF.

The chain has TRBV6-5 and TRBJ2-7; TRBD2 matches at 10 bases. The germline V gene has CDR1 MNHEY and CDR2 SVGAGI. V lost 0 bases to trimming and J lost 3 bases; unmatched junction nucleotides: 8. The CDR3 length is 17 residues. The CDR3 DNA follows: TGTGCCAGCAGTTACTCGAGCGGGGGGGCCTGGGTCTACGAGCAGTACTTC. Its protein is CASSYSSGGAWVYEQYF.

A few counts support this clonotype. This rearrangement joins TRBV2 to TRBJ2-1; tentative D call: TRBD2 (5 bases). In germline, CDR1 is SNHLY, CDR2 FYNNEI. The V gene lost 6 bases and the J gene lost 2 bases, with 14 bases spanning the gap. The CDR3 has 15 residues. CDR3 loop: CASSGKDGTYNEQFF. The CDR3 DNA is TGTGCCAGCAGCGGGAAGGACGGAACCTACAATGAGCAGTTCTTC.

The chain uses TRBV7-2 and TRBJ2-3; TRBD1 matches 9 bases. V was clipped by 5 bases and J by 5 bases; unmatched bases: 8. Looked up from germline, CDR1 is SGHTA and CDR2 is FQGNSA. The CDR3 length is 15 residues. CDR3 nucleotide sequence: TGTGCCAGCAGCGTCACCGGGACAGGGAGAGATACGCAGTATTTT. Protein: CASSVTGTGRDTQYF. Full variable domain (outside the CDR3, taken from reference TRBV7-2 and TRBJ2-3): GAGVSQSPSNKVTEKGKDVELRCDPISGHTALYWYRQSLGQGLEFLIYFQGNSAPDKSGLPSDRFSAERTGGSVSTLTIQRTQQEDSAVYLCASSVTGTGRDTQYFGPGTRLTVL.

This clonotype was detected a few times. The rearrangement joins TRBV7-2 to TRBJ2-1; tentatively, D is TRBD1 (7 bases). Per the germline V gene, CDR1 is SGHTA and CDR2 is FQGNSA. With 0 bases removed from V and 6 bases from J, the gap between germline ends came to 9 bases. The CDR3 spans 14 residues. The CDR3 nucleotides read TGTGCCAGCAGCTTAGCCAGGGGGGCCAATGAGCAGTTCTTC. Translation: CASSLARGANEQFF. Together with reference TRBV7-2 and TRBJ2-1, the CDR3 gives the full variable domain: GAGVSQSPSNKVTEKGKDVELRCDPISGHTALYWYRQSLGQGLEFLIYFQGNSAPDKSGLPSDRFSAERTGGSVSTLTIQRTQQEDSAVYLCASSLARGANEQFFGPGTRLTVL.

This clonotype came up a few times. The chain employs TRBV10-3 and TRBJ1-1, with a weak D call TRBD1 (5 bases). Germline CDR1 ENHRY, CDR2 SYGVKD. Trimming took off 2 bases at V and 1 base at J, with 14 bases between the two ends. This CDR3 is built from 16 residues. The CDR3 reads CAISEPRSGGNTEAFF. The CDR3 nucleotides are TGTGCCATCAGTGAGCCTAGAAGTGGGGGGAACACTGAAGCTTTCTTT.

This chain joins TRBV5-4 and TRBJ2-3; perhaps TRBD1 as D (5 bases). Germline V gene lookup returns CDR1 SGHNT and CDR2 YYREEE (reference sequence). The length of the CDR3 is 18 residues. Trimming removed 0 bases at V and 2 bases at J, with 19 bases between. The CDR3 protein is CASSLEGLRQNPTDTQYF. The CDR3 nucleotides are TGTGCCAGCAGCTTGGAGGGTTTGAGACAGAACCCCACAGATACGCAGTATTTT.

This rearrangement joins TRBV28 to TRBJ1-5; tentative D call: TRBD1 (5 bases). The CDR3 sequence is 14 residues long. The germline CDR1 and CDR2 sequences are MDHEN and SYDVKM. The V gene lost 4 bases and the J gene lost 6 bases, with 13 bases spanning the gap. DNA for the CDR3: TGTGCCAGCAGTTCACAGGAGCTTAGTCAGCCCCAGCATTTT. Translation: CASSSQELSQPQHF. Full variable domain (outside the CDR3, taken from reference TRBV28 and TRBJ1-5): DVKVTQSSRYLVKRTGEKVFLECVQDMDHENMFWYRQDPGLGLRLIYFSYDVKMKEKGDIPEGYSVSREKKERFSLILESASTNQTSMYLCASSSQELSQPQHFGDGTRLSIL.

The CDR3 coding sequence is TGCAGCGGGGAAGAGGGCACTGAAGCTTTCTTT. Translating it yields CSGEEGTEAFF. The V call is TRBV29-1, the J call TRBJ1-1; D not resolved. The CDR3 is made up of 11 amino acids. Germline CDR1 SQVTM, CDR2 ANQGSEA. The V gene lost 7 bases and the J gene lost 4 bases, with 10 bases spanning the gap.

A few counts support this clonotype. V gene TRBV20-1 combines with J gene TRBJ2-3; 12 bases match TRBD2. CDR1 and CDR2 from the germline V gene are DFQATT and SNEGSKA (reference sequence). Unmatched junction bases numbered 5, after V lost 2 bases and J lost 5 bases. The length of the CDR3 is 15 residues. Here the CDR3 DNA reads TGCAGTGCTAGACCGGGACTAGCGGGCCTAGATACGCAGTATTTT. The encoded protein is CSARPGLAGLDTQYF.

The chain employs TRBV5-4 and TRBJ2-7, with 9 nucleotides matching TRBD1. There are 15 residues in the CDR3. With V trimmed by 2 bases and J by 5 bases, 8 bases remained unmatched. The germline CDR1 and CDR2 sequences are SGHNT and YYREEE (reference sequence). CDR3 sequence (DNA): TGTGCCAGCAGCTTCGGGACAGGGACGTTGGACGAGCAGTACGTC. It yields the protein CASSFGTGTLDEQYV.

This chain connects TRBV9 to TRBJ2-3, with 7 bases lining up with TRBD2. The V gene's germline CDR1 is SGDLS and CDR2 YYNGEE. The CDR3 has 17 residues. V lost 0 bases to trimming and J lost 2 bases; unmatched junction nucleotides: 9. The CDR3 nucleotides read TGTGCCAGCAGCGTAGCTGTCGGGGGGTCCTTCACAGATACGCAGTATTTT. This gives the protein CASSVAVGGSFTDTQYF.

V usage is TRBV19 and J usage is TRBJ2-1; D may be TRBD2 (6 bases). This CDR3 is built from 16 residues. V dropped 1 base and J dropped 4 bases, with 14 bases sitting between them. CDR1 is LNHDA, CDR2 SQIVND, per germline (reference sequence). The CDR3 here is CASSIGTTLSYNEQFF. CDR3 bases: TGTGCCAGTAGTATAGGGACTACCCTGTCGTACAATGAGCAGTTCTTC.

With regard to this clonotype: One end of the junction does not line up with germline, which may come from a read error. The genes are TRBV10-3 and TRBJ1-3, with D uncertain. Germline lookup yields CDR1 ENHRY and CDR2 SYGVKD. The CDR3 length is 14 residues. Here the CDR3 DNA reads TGTGCCATGAGTGATACTGTAGCTGGAAACACCATATATTTT. It translates to CAMSDTVAGNTIYF.

In DNA, the CDR3 is TGCGCCAGCACCCCTCCGAGCGGGGGCACAGATACGCAGTATTTT. Its protein product is CASTPPSGGTDTQYF. V is TRBV10-2 and J is TRBJ2-3, with 7 positions matching TRBD2. There are 15 residues in the CDR3. Trimming cost V 7 bases and J 1 base; bases outside gene matches: 8. Germline CDR1 reads WSHSY; CDR2 reads SAAADI.

This clonotype came up many times. The CDR3 sequence is CASSPGVGGNYGYTF. For the CDR3, the DNA is TGTGCCAGCAGCCCCGGGGTCGGGGGTAACTATGGCTACACCTTC. The V call is TRBV7-9, the J call TRBJ1-2, with D perhaps TRBD1 (5 bases). V lost 5 bases and J lost 1, with 14 bases in between. The CDR3 has 15 residues. The V gene's germline CDR1 is SEHNR and CDR2 FQNEAQ (reference sequence).

The chain carries TRBV28 and TRBJ2-7; no firm D call. Deletions cut 3 bases from V and 3 bases from J, with 9 bases between. The CDR3 contains 13 residues. Per germline, CDR1 MDHEN and CDR2 SYDVKM. The CDR3 loop is CASSFGQDYEQYV. The CDR3 DNA is TGTGCCAGCAGTTTCGGCCAGGACTACGAGCAGTACGTC.

This clonotype was found many times. The chain recombines TRBV6-1 with TRBJ1-1, with a possible D match to TRBD1 (5 bases). Trimming pared 6 bases from V and 1 base from J, leaving 9 bases between. The CDR3 consists of 13 residues. Germline V gives CDR1 MNHNS, CDR2 SASEGT. CDR3 nucleotide sequence: TGTGCCAGCAGAAACGGACAGAACACTGAAGCTTTCTTT. This sequence encodes CASRNGQNTEAFF.